The sequence of this T cell receptor beta chain was determined in a study of memory CD4+ T cells and cytomegalovirus serostatus. The overall study: Donors were healthy Belgian adults, 9 CMV seropositive and 24 seronegative.

The count of this clone is one. Per germline, CDR1 SGHVS and CDR2 FQNEAQ. The V gene end was trimmed by 5 bases and the J gene end by 4 bases; junction bases not matched to a gene: 10. The CDR3 covers 15 residues. Single viable CD3+CD4+CD8-CD45RO+ cells were sorted as the memory CD4+ T cells. Positive selection with CD4 microbeads enriched total CD4+ T cells. Measured with immunoSEQ multiplex PCR; TCRdb has only the in-frame clones, and not every one. In the table there are 45,000 to 65,000 clones, 65% to 80% of which are singletons. This clonotype was sampled from an adult in good health and CMV-seropositive. This chain joins TRBV7-8 and TRBJ1-1, with TRBD1 identical over 7 bases. The sample consisted of memory CD4+ T cells from blood. As DNA, the CDR3 is TGTGCCAGCAGCACCCGGGACAGACAGAGCACTGAAGCTTTCTTT. This encodes CASSTRDRQSTEAFF. Filled out from reference TRBV7-8 and TRBJ1-1, the complete variable domain reads GAGVSQSPRYKVAKRGQDVALRCDPISGHVSLFWYQQALGQGPEFLTYFQNEAQLDKSGLPSDRFFAERPEGSVSTLKIQRTQQEDSAVYLCASSTRDRQSTEAFFGQGTRLTVV.